This TCR beta chain emerged from a study of response to subunit inactivated influenza vaccine. One entry per CDR3 protein results from TCRdb running MiXCR on the RT-PCR reads. The table lists approximately 700,000 distinct CDR3 sequences, roughly 14% of them singletons. Study conclusions and caveats: Researchers suggested that each seasonal influenza vaccination recruits few new T cells.

This clonotype has only a few counts. Its target is not known. This specimen was PBMCs from blood, taken less than 15 days before vaccination. The TCR sequence derives from a middle-aged man who received an inactivated influenza vaccine.

Here the CDR3 reads CSAREVTSGRGEQYF. The CDR3 bases are TGCAGTGCTAGAGAGGTGACTAGCGGGAGGGGGGAGCAGTACTTC. The chain joins TRBV20-1 to TRBJ2-7; 14 bases map to TRBD2. The CDR3 sequence is 15 residues long. From germline, CDR1 is DFQATT and CDR2 SNEGSKA (reference sequence). V was pared by 0 bases and J by 7 bases, with 5 bases of the junction left unmatched.